This TCR beta chain emerged from a study of blood T cell repertoires in COVID-19. Study details: Samples of COVID-19 (acute and convalescent) were obtained from the United States, Italy and Spain. Sources were T cells, B-cell-depleted T cells, or PBMCs; the material itself was cDNA or gDNA.

As processed by the authors: Amplified reference gene primers provided the basis for estimating nucleated cell counts. Sequencing used immunoSEQ multiplex PCR; TCRdb keeps in-frame clones, though not all of them. That table is the source of V, J and clone size, and D and trimming were worked out from the DNA. The sample lists some 120,000 clones; approximately 85% were seen once. Germline CDR1 and CDR2: MNHEY and SMNVEV (reference sequence). V was shortened by 0 bases and J by 2 bases, with 3 bases between the two germline ends. The CDR3 runs to 13 residues. This clonotype was sampled from a human donor in a cohort sampled during active COVID-19. This rearrangement joins TRBV27 to TRBJ2-3; unclear D gene. Input material: peripheral blood. The CDR3 DNA is TGTGCCAGCAGTTTATCCGTCACAGATACGCAGTATTTT. It specifies CASSLSVTDTQYF.